This is a list of T cell receptor beta chains from one sample in a study of human thymus T cells. Sequencing was performed with immunoSEQ multiplex PCR; in TCRdb, only in-frame clones are kept and a portion is missing. Among under 95,000 clones listed, 95% were seen once. Material: thymus tissue. These receptors were taken from a girl less than two years old with a congenital heart defect but otherwise immunologically healthy. Both conserved end residues are part of each CDR3. D genes are given only for firm matches. Rows may omit the clone size; those that give it use once, few, many or a size class.

j_call,v_call,clone_size,d_call,cdr3_length,cdr3_aa,cdr3_nt
TRBJ1-1,TRBV28,once,.,20,CASSFPRAPWSRHLNTEAFF,TGTGCCAGCAGTTTCCCCAGGGCGCCCTGGTCGCGACATTTGAACACTGAAGCTTTCTTT
TRBJ1-2,TRBV18,.,TRBD1,14,CASSPRDSRWGYTF,TGTGCCAGCTCACCCAGGGACAGCCGTTGGGGCTACACCTTC
TRBJ2-7,TRBV18,.,.,15,CASSHTGLPRGEQYF,TGTGCCAGCTCACATACCGGGCTCCCACGGGGGGAGCAGTACTTC
TRBJ2-7,TRBV28,.,TRBD2,16,CASSLPLAGVAYEQYF,TGTGCCAGCAGTTTACCACTAGCGGGAGTCGCCTACGAGCAGTACTTC
TRBJ1-2,TRBV29-1,.,TRBD1,14,CSVERGQGSGGYTF,TGCAGCGTTGAACGAGGACAGGGGAGCGGTGGCTACACCTTC
TRBJ1-1,TRBV7-9,.,TRBD1,19,CASSEGRDSHLRGNSEAFF,TGTGCCAGCAGCGAAGGGCGGGACAGTCATCTTAGGGGAAACTCTGAAGCTTTCTTT
TRBJ1-1,TRBV7-9,.,TRBD1,17,CASSLGLGQGPYTEAFF,TGTGCCAGCAGCTTAGGGCTGGGACAGGGCCCGTACACTGAAGCTTTCTTT
TRBJ1-5,TRBV9,once,.,17,CASSVGSDGNSNQPQHF,TGTGCCAGCAGCGTAGGGTCAGACGGTAATAGCAATCAGCCCCAGCATTTT
TRBJ2-7,TRBV19,.,.,17,CASSIGDRPSRRTEQYF,TGTGCCAGTAGTATAGGTGACAGGCCCTCGCGGCGTACCGAGCAGTACTTC
TRBJ2-5,TRBV4-3,.,TRBD1,19,CASSQEKMEYRDSQETQYF,TGCGCCAGCAGCCAGGAGAAGATGGAATATCGGGACAGTCAAGAGACCCAGTACTTC
TRBJ2-7,TRBV6-5,.,.,13,CASSRTGTHEQYF,TGTGCCAGCAGTAGAACAGGGACCCACGAGCAGTACTTC